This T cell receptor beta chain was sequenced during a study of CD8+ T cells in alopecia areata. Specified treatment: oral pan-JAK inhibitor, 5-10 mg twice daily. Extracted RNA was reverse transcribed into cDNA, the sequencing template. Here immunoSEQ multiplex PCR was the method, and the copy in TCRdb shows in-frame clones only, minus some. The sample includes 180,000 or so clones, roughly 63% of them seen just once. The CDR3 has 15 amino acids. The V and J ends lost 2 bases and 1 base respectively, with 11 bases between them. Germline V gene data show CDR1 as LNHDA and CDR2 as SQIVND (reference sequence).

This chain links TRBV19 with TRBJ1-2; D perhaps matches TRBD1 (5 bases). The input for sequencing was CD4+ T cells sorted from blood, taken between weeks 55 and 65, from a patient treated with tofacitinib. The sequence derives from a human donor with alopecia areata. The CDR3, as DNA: TGTGCCAGTAGTATATCGGGACGGCATAACTATGGCTACACCTTC. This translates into CASSISGRHNYGYTF.